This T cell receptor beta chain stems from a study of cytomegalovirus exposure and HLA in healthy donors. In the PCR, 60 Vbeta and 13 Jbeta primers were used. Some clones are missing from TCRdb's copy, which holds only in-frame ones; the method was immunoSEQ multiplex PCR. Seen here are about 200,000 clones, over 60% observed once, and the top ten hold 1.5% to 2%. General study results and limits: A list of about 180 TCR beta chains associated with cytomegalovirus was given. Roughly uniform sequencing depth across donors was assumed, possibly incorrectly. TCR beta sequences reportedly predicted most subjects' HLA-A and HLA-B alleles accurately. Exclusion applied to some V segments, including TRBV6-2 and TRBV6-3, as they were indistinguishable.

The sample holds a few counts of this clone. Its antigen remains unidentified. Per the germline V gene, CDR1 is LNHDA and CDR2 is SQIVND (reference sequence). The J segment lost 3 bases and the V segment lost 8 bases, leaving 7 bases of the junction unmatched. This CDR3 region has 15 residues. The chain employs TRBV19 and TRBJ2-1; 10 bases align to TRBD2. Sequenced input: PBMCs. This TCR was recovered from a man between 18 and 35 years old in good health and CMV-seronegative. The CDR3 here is CASAPGLADYNEQFF. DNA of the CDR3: TGTGCCAGTGCCCCCGGACTAGCGGACTACAATGAGCAGTTCTTC.